This T cell receptor beta chain comes out of a study of blood T cell repertoires in COVID-19. The ends were cut back, 7 bases at V and 0 bases at J, with 10 bases in the middle. The CDR3 has 14 residues. In germline, CDR1 is LNHDA, CDR2 SQIVND (reference sequence). Clones were read by immunoSEQ multiplex PCR, and TCRdb kept only the in-frame ones, dropping some. Of approximately 270,000 clones in the sample, about 85% were seen once. This TCR derives from a human donor with COVID-19, enrolled during active disease. The donor label of this sample is uncertain. The sequenced sample consisted of peripheral blood. The chain uses TRBV19 and TRBJ1-3; D gene uncertain. The CDR3 is CASITGSSGNTIYF. The DNA for the CDR3 is TGTGCCAGTATAACGGGAAGCTCTGGAAACACCATATATTTT.